The 3 T cell receptor beta chains given below trace back to one sample, sequenced in a study of shared clonotypes between healthy human individuals. TCRdb keeps only in-frame clones here, not all; method: immunoSEQ multiplex PCR. The repertoire holds a few million clones, with 90% to 95% as singletons. Specimen: naive CD4+ T cells from PBMCs. Subset here: CD45RA+ positively selected. The receptors derive from a man between 18 and 29 years old in good health. Some clones in this sample may be carry-over from other donors' samples.

The genes are TRBV5-6 and TRBJ2-5, with TRBD2 identical over 11 bases. J lost 5 bases, V lost 4 bases, and 7 bases had no gene match. CDR3 length: 15 amino acids. Germline V gives CDR1 SGHDT, CDR2 YYEEEE. The CDR3 sequence: CASSRELAGAETQYF. CDR3 DNA sequence: TGTGCCAGCAGCCGGGAACTAGCGGGGGCGGAGACCCAGTACTTC. Filled out from reference TRBV5-6 and TRBJ2-5, the complete variable domain reads DAGVTQSPTHLIKTRGQQVTLRCSPKSGHDTVSWYQQALGQGPQFIFQYYEEEERQRGNFPDRFSGHQFPNYSSELNVNALLLGDSALYLCASSRELAGAETQYFGPGTRLLVL.

The chain uses TRBV4-2 and TRBJ2-7; 7 bases align to TRBD2. This CDR3 is built from 16 residues. The junction had 6 bases not matched to a gene; V was cut back by 0 bases and J by 1 base. CDR1 LGHNA and CDR2 YNFKEQ come from the germline V gene. CDR3 in amino acids: CASSQDLAALSYEQYF. DNA for the CDR3: TGTGCCAGCAGCCAAGATCTAGCGGCGCTTTCCTACGAGCAGTACTTC.

The chain is built from TRBV4-3 and TRBJ1-4; no clear D. The germline V and J ends were trimmed by 1 base and 8 bases, with 11 bases remaining between them. From germline, CDR1 is LGHNA and CDR2 YSLEER. The CDR3 totals 14 residues. DNA of the CDR3: TGCGCCAGCAGCCAAGCGGCCACAGACGAAAAACTGTTTTTT. Protein sequence: CASSQAATDEKLFF.